This record covers a single T cell receptor beta chain. The junction departs from germline at one end; a sequencing error may be responsible. The sample originates from a study of blood T cells in healthy people across ages. The authors isolated at least 6.5 million PBMCs per sample. A second PCR of about 7 to 12 cycles used a sample-barcoded 5' primer and a J-beta primer mix. Using its own MiXCR run on the 5' RACE reads, TCRdb lists one record per CDR3 protein. The table includes 870,000 or so distinct CDR3 sequences, roughly 26% detected once. The CDR3 totals 11 residues. The germline CDR1 and CDR2 sequences are MNHEY and SVGEGT.

The sequence derives from a woman at least 80 years old in good health. Sequencing used blood. This chain connects TRBV6-2 or TRBV6-3 to TRBJ1-2; D gene unclear. In DNA form, the CDR3 reads TGTGCCAGCAGCCTGGGGTATGGCCACACCTTC. Protein: CASSLGYGHTF.